One sample yielded the 21 T cell receptor beta chains listed below, sequenced in a study of human T cells and chemical hapten exposure. MiXCR, applied by TCRdb to the RACE reads, yields one record per CDR3 protein. Of about 120,000 distinct CDR3 sequences listed, approximately 10% are singletons. Time point described: patch test 3, about 24 weeks after DPC sensitization. Treatment specified: therapeutic diphenylcyclopropenone sensitization with weekly scalp DPC. This specimen was whole blood, taken in connection with sensitization to the hapten diphenylcyclopropenone (DPC). Source of these receptors: a woman aged 45 to 65 with alopecia areata. Some clones in this sample may be carry-over from other donors' samples.

This chain uses TRBV24-1 with TRBJ2-4; D is unclear. V was trimmed by 2 bases and J by 3 bases, leaving 16 bases between them. Per the germline V gene, CDR1 is KGHDR and CDR2 is SFDVKD. The CDR3 is made up of 17 amino acids. The chain's CDR3 is CATSDSGPPVGKNIQYF. The CDR3 DNA is TGTGCCACCAGTGATTCAGGACCCCCCGTGGGCAAAAACATTCAGTACTTC.

This clonotype was observed a handful of times. The chain employs TRBV5-1 and TRBJ1-3; D is uncertain. The germline V gene encodes CDR1 SGHRS and CDR2 YFSETQ. V shed 2 bases and J shed 2 bases, with 8 bases lying between them. The CDR3 spans 14 residues. CDR3 DNA sequence: TGCGCCAGCAGCTTACCCGAGGCTGGAAACACCATATATTTT. Protein product: CASSLPEAGNTIYF.

This clonotype has a count of ten or more. This chain links TRBV29-1 with TRBJ2-2, with D uncertain. V shed 4 bases and J shed 2 bases, with 5 bases lying between them. Germline V gene data show CDR1 as SQVTM and CDR2 as ANQGSEA. The CDR3 runs to 12 residues. Here the CDR3 reads CSVAKNTGELFF. Written as DNA, the CDR3 is TGCAGCGTTGCCAAAAACACCGGGGAGCTGTTTTTT.

This chain uses TRBV10-3 with TRBJ1-1; 7 bases map to TRBD1. Trimming at V came to 2 bases and at J to 2 bases, leaving 5 bases not matched to a gene. Germline CDR1 reads ENHRY; CDR2 reads SYGVKD. This CDR3 has 15 amino acids. The CDR3 sequence is CAISEAQGINTEAFF. The CDR3 DNA follows: TGTGCCATCAGTGAGGCACAGGGGATTAACACTGAAGCTTTCTTT.

This clonotype turned up a few times. The chain joins TRBV18 to TRBJ1-2, with D unclear. The CDR3 loop spans 14 amino acids. Per germline, CDR1 KGHSH and CDR2 LQKENI. V shed 2 bases and J shed 1 base, with 8 bases lying between them. CDR3 amino acids: CASSPVTDNYGYTF. In DNA, the CDR3 is TGTGCCAGCTCACCAGTTACAGATAACTATGGCTACACCTTC. The variable domain in full, completed from reference TRBV18 and TRBJ1-2, reads NAGVMQNPRHLVRRRGQEARLRCSPMKGHSHVYWYRQLPEEGLKFMVYLQKENIIDESGMPKERFSAEFPKEGPSILRIQQVVRGDSAAYFCASSPVTDNYGYTFGSGTRLTVV.

This clonotype was counted many times. The V call is TRBV7-2, the J call TRBJ2-7; D may match TRBD1 or TRBD2 (5 bases each). The V end was cut by 4 bases, the J end by 0 bases, with 13 bases between. Germline lookup yields CDR1 SGHTA and CDR2 FQGNSA. The CDR3 consists of 15 residues. The CDR3 reads CASSSLPGTSYEQYF. The CDR3, as DNA: TGTGCCAGCAGCTCCCTCCCGGGGACCTCCTACGAGCAGTACTTC.

J is TRBJ1-6 and V is TRBV2; D is unresolved. CDR3 length: 14 residues. V lost 2 bases to trimming and J lost 6 bases, with 8 bases between them. Germline CDR1 SNHLY, CDR2 FYNNEI. CDR3 loop: CASSESQSNSPLHF. CDR3 nucleotide sequence: TGTGCCAGCAGTGAAAGCCAGTCTAATTCACCCCTCCACTTT.

The chain uses TRBV28 and TRBJ2-3; 12 positions agree with TRBD1. This CDR3 region has 15 residues. With 5 bases clipped from V and 7 bases from J, the junction kept 7 bases outside the gene matches. Looked up from germline, CDR1 is MDHEN and CDR2 is SYDVKM. In nucleotides, the CDR3 is TGTGCCAGCAGTCCGGGGACAGGGGGCAGGAATACGCAGTATTTT. Residues: CASSPGTGGRNTQYF.

The DNA of the CDR3 is TGTGCCAGCAGTTCCCCCCCCGATCAGCCCCAGCATTTT. Encoded protein: CASSSPPDQPQHF. This chain links TRBV28 with TRBJ1-5; D gene ambiguous. Trimming cost V 4 bases and J 5 bases, with 9 bases left between them. CDR1 and CDR2 from the germline V gene are MDHEN and SYDVKM. The CDR3 contains 13 residues.

CDR3 sequence (DNA): TGCAGCGTTTCCCCTGGAACCGGGGAGCTGTTTTTT. This gives the protein CSVSPGTGELFF. The chain uses TRBV29-1 and TRBJ2-2; the D is unclear. Deletions cut 5 bases from V and 5 bases from J, with 9 bases between. CDR3 size: 12 residues. Germline CDR1 and CDR2: SQVTM and ANQGSEA.

The CDR3 is CASKTSGGGEQYF. The CDR3 DNA is TGTGCCAGCAAGACTAGCGGGGGGGGTGAGCAGTACTTC. The rearrangement joins TRBV12-3 or TRBV12-4 to TRBJ2-7; 14 positions match TRBD2. Trimming took 7 bases from V and 7 from J; bases not matched to a gene: 3. The CDR3 has 13 amino acids.

The V call is TRBV28, the J call TRBJ2-7; no firm D call. Trimming removed 2 bases from V and 0 bases from J, with 14 bases in between. Germline V gives CDR1 MDHEN, CDR2 SYDVKM. CDR3 length: 16 residues. CDR3 in amino acids: CASSLRGRKSSYEQYF. The CDR3 coding sequence is TGTGCCAGCAGTTTACGCGGACGTAAGAGCTCCTACGAGCAGTACTTC.

This chain connects TRBV10-3 to TRBJ1-4; 8 bases are shared with TRBD1. Trimming at V came to 4 bases and at J to 8 bases, leaving 3 bases not matched to a gene. The CDR3 contains 13 residues. CDR1 and CDR2 from the germline V gene are ENHRY and SYGVKD. The CDR3 coding sequence is TGTGCCATCAGTGGGGGACAGGACGAAAAACTGTTTTTT. Translation: CAISGGQDEKLFF.

This clonotype was seen at least ten times. The chain recombines TRBV20-1 with TRBJ2-7; D possibly corresponds to TRBD1 (5 bases). The CDR3 runs 14 residues. Trimming shortened V by 0 bases and J by 0 bases, and 9 bases separated the two germline ends. CDR1 is DFQATT, CDR2 SNEGSKA, per germline (reference sequence). CDR3 residues: CSARDSQGSYEQYF. CDR3 DNA: TGCAGTGCTAGAGATTCCCAGGGCTCCTACGAGCAGTACTTC.

CDR3 loop: CASSFTPTIWEQFF. The CDR3 region has the DNA TGTGCCAGCAGTTTTACGCCGACCATTTGGGAGCAGTTCTTC. The chain couples TRBV12-3 or TRBV12-4 to TRBJ2-1; no definite D call. The CDR3 runs to 14 residues. V was trimmed by 3 bases and J by 10 bases, leaving 16 bases between them.

The chain carries TRBV5-1 and TRBJ2-7; 9 bases align to TRBD2. After removal of 7 bases from V and 6 bases from J, the junction contained 14 bases not matched to a gene. There are 15 residues in the CDR3. Germline CDR1 and CDR2: SGHRS and YFSETQ. The DNA for the CDR3 is TGCGCCAGCGTCGACCCGTCCAGCGGGAGGCGCGAGCAGTACTTC. Its translation: CASVDPSSGRREQYF.

This clonotype was detected ten times or more. J is TRBJ2-6 and V is TRBV7-2; 7 nucleotides align to TRBD2. The ends lost 4 bases at V and 0 bases at J; junction bases unmatched: 15. The CDR3 has 20 residues. Germline V gene lookup returns CDR1 SGHTA and CDR2 FQGNSA. CDR3 coding DNA: TGTGCCAGCAGCTCCCCCGCCGGGCTAGCGGCCTTCTCTGGGGCCAACGTCCTGACTTTC. It codes for CASSSPAGLAAFSGANVLTF.

This clonotype was recorded at least ten times. The chain is built from TRBV3-1 and TRBJ2-1; D remains ambiguous. With 5 bases removed from V and 6 bases from J, the gap between germline ends came to 8 bases. This CDR3 region has 12 residues. Germline assignment: CDR1 LGHDT and CDR2 YNNKEL (reference sequence). The CDR3 bases are TGTGCCAGCAGCGGGCGAACCAATGAGCAGTTCTTC. Protein: CASSGRTNEQFF.

In this sample, this clonotype turned up many times. V is TRBV29-1 and J is TRBJ2-5; D is possibly TRBD2 (6 bases). V was cut by 4 bases and J by 4 bases, with 16 bases left in between. The CDR3 has 14 residues. The germline gives CDR1 SQVTM, CDR2 ANQGSEA. CDR3 region: CSVVLRGTLETQYF. CDR3 DNA: TGCAGCGTTGTACTCCGCGGGACTCTAGAGACCCAGTACTTC.

This clonotype was found many times. The chain joins TRBV12-3 or TRBV12-4 to TRBJ2-2; a weak D match, TRBD2 (5 bases). Trimming cost V 0 bases and J 5 bases, with 10 bases left between them. The CDR3 extends over 15 amino acids. The CDR3 is CASSLARAVTGELFF. The DNA for the CDR3 is TGTGCCAGCAGTTTAGCGAGAGCGGTTACCGGGGAGCTGTTTTTT.

This clonotype showed up just a few times. The rearrangement links TRBV28 to TRBJ2-7; D remains ambiguous. Germline-derived CDR1 and CDR2 are MDHEN and SYDVKM. The CDR3 loop spans 12 amino acids. Deletions cut 8 bases from V and 4 bases from J, with 12 bases between. Here the CDR3 DNA reads TGTGCCAGCTGTAGGGAAGTGTACGAGCAGTACTTC. This sequence encodes CASCREVYEQYF.